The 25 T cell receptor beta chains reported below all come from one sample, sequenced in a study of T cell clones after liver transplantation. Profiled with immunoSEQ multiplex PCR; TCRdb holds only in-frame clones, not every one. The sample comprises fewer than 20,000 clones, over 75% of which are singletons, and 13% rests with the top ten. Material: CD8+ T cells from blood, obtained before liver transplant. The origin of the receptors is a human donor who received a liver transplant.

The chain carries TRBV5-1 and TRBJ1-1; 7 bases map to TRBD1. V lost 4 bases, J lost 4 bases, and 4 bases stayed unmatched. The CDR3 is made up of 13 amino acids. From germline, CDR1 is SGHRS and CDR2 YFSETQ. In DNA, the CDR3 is TGCGCCAGCAGCGACAGGGTCCCCACTGAAGCTTTCTTT. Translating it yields CASSDRVPTEAFF.

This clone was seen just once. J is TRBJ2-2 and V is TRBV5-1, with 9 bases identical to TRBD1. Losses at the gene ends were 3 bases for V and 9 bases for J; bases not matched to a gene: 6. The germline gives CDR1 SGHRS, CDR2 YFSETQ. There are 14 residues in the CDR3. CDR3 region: CASSWDRANRELFF. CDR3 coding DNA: TGCGCCAGCAGCTGGGACAGGGCGAATAGGGAGCTGTTTTTT.

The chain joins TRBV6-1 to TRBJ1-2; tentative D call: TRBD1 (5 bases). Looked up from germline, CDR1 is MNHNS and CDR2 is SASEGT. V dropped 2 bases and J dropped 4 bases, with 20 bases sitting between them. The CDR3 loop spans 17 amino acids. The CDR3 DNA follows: TGTGCCAGCAGTGAAAATGTGCAGGGCTGGGAGGGCTATGGCTACACCTTC. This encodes CASSENVQGWEGYGYTF.

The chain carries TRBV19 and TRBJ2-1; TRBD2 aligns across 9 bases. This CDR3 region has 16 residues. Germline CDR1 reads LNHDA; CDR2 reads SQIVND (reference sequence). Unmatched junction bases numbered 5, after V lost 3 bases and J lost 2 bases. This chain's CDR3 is CASSIWPSGTYNEQFF. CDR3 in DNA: TGTGCCAGTAGTATTTGGCCTAGCGGGACCTACAATGAGCAGTTCTTC. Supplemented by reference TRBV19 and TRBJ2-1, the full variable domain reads DGGITQSPKYLFRKEGQNVTLSCEQNLNHDAMYWYRQDPGQGLRLIYYSQIVNDFQKGDIAEGYSVSREKKESFPLTVTSAQKNPTAFYLCASSIWPSGTYNEQFFGPGTRLTVL.

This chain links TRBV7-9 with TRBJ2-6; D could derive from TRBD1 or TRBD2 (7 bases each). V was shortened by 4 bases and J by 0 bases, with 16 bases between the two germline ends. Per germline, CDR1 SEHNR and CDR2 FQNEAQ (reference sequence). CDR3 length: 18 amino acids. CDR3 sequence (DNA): TGTGCCAGCAGCTGGACTCAGGGGGGGAGCTCTGGGGCCAACGTCCTGACTTTC. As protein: CASSWTQGGSSGANVLTF.

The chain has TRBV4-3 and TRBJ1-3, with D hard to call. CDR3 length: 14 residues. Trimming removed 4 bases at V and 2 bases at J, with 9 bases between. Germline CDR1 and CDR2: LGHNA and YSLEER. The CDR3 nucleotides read TGCGCCAGCAGCCCTCTAAATACTGGAAACACCATATATTTT. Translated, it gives CASSPLNTGNTIYF.

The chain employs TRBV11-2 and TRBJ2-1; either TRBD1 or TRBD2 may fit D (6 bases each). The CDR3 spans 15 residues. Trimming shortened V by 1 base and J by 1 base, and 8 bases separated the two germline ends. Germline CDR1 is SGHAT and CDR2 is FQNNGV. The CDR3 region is CASSLAGASYNEQFF. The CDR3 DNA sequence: TGTGCCAGCAGCTTAGCGGGGGCTTCCTACAATGAGCAGTTCTTC. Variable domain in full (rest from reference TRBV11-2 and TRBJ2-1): EAGVAQSPRYKIIEKRQSVAFWCNPISGHATLYWYQQILGQGPKLLIQFQNNGVVDDSQLPKDRFSAERLKGVDSTLKIQPAKLEDSAVYLCASSLAGASYNEQFFGPGTRLTVL.

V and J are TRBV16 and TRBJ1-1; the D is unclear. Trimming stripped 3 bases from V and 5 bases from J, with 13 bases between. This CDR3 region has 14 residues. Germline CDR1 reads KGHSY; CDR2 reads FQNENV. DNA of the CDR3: TGTGCCAGCAGCCACCGGTCCGGCGCGACTGAAGCTTTCTTT. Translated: CASSHRSGATEAFF.

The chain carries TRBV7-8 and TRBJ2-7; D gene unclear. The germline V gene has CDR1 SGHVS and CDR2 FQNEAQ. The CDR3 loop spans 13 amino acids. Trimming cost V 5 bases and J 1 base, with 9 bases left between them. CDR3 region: CASSLRVSYEQYF. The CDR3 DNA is TGTGCCAGCAGCCTAAGGGTGTCCTACGAGCAGTACTTC.

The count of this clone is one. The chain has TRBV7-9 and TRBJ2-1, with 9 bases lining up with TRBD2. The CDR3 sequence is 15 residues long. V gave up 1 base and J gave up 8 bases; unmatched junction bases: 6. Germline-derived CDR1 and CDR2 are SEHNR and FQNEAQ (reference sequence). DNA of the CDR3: TGTGCCAGCAGCTTAGGTCTAGCGGGATGGGATGAGCAGTTCTTC. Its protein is CASSLGLAGWDEQFF. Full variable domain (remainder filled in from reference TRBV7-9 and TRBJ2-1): DTGVSQNPRHKITKRGQNVTFRCDPISEHNRLYWYRQTLGQGPEFLTYFQNEAQLEKSRLLSDRFSAERPKGSFSTLEIQRTEQGDSAMYLCASSLGLAGWDEQFFGPGTRLTVL.

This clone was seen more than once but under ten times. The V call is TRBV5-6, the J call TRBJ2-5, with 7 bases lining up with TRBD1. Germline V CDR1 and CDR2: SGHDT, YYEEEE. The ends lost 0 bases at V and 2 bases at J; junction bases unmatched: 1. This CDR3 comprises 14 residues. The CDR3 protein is CASSLGGQQETQYF. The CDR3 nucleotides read TGTGCCAGCAGCTTGGGGGGACAGCAAGAGACCCAGTACTTC.

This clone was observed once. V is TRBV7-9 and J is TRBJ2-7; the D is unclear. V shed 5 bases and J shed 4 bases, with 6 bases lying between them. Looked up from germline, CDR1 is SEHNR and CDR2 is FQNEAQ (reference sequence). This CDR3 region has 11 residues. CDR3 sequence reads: CASSPTYEQYF. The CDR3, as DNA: TGTGCCAGCAGCCCAACATACGAGCAGTACTTC.

This CDR3 reads CASRPGLDYNEQFF. CDR3 bases: TGTGCCAGCAGACCGGGACTAGACTACAATGAGCAGTTCTTC. This chain joins TRBV6-5 and TRBJ2-1; 8 bases line up with TRBD2. The germline V gene has CDR1 MNHEY and CDR2 SVGAGI. CDR3 length: 14 residues. J lost 3 bases, V lost 6 bases, and 4 bases had no gene match.

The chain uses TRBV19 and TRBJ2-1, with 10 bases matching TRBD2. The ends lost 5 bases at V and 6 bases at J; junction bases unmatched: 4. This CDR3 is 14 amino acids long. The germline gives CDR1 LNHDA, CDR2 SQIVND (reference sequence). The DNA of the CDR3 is TGTGCCAGTAGTCCGGGACTAGCGCTCAATGAGCAGTTCTTC. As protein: CASSPGLALNEQFF. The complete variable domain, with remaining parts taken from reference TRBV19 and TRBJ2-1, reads DGGITQSPKYLFRKEGQNVTLSCEQNLNHDAMYWYRQDPGQGLRLIYYSQIVNDFQKGDIAEGYSVSREKKESFPLTVTSAQKNPTAFYLCASSPGLALNEQFFGPGTRLTVL.

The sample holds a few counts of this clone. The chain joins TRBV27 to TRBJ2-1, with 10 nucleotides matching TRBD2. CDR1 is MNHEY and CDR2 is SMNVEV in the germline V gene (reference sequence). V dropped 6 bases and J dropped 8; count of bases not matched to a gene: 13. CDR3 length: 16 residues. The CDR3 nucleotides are TGTGCCAGCAGCCATATAGCGGGAGGACCCTTCGATGAGCAGTTCTTC. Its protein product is CASSHIAGGPFDEQFF.

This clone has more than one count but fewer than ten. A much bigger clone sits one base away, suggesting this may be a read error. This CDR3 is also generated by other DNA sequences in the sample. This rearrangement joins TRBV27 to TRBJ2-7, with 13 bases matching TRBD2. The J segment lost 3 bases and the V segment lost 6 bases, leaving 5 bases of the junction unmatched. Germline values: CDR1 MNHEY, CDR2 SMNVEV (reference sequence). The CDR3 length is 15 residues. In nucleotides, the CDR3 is TGTGCCAGCAGGTCGGGACTAGCGGGGCTCTACGAGCAGTACTTC. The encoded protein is CASRSGLAGLYEQYF.

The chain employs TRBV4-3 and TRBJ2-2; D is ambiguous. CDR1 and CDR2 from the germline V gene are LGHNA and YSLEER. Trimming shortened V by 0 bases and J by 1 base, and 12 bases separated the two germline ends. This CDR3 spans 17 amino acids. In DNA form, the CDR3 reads TGCGCCAGCAGCCAAGAGAGAGTCCTTCTGAACACCGGGGAGCTGTTTTTT. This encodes CASSQERVLLNTGELFF.

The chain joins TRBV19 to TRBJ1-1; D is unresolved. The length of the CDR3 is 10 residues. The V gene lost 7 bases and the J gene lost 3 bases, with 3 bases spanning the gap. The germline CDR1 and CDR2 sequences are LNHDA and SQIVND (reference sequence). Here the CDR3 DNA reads TGTGCCAGTAACGACACTGAAGCTTTCTTT. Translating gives CASNDTEAFF.

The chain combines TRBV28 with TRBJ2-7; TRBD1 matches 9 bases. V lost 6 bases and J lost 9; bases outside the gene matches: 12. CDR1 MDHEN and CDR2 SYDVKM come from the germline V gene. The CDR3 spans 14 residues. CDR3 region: CASRGQGLLWMQYF. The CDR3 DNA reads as TGTGCCAGCAGGGGACAGGGACTTCTTTGGATGCAGTACTTC. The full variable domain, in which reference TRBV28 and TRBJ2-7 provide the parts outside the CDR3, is DVKVTQSSRYLVKRTGEKVFLECVQDMDHENMFWYRQDPGLGLRLIYFSYDVKMKEKGDIPEGYSVSREKKERFSLILESASTNQTSMYLCASRGQGLLWMQYFGPGTRLTVT.

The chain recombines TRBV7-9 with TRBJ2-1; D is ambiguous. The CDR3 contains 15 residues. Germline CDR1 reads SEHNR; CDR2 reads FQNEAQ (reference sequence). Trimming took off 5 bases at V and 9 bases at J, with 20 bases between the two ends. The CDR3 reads CASSNQGNSIPEQFF. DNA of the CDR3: TGTGCCAGCAGCAACCAAGGAAATTCCATTCCTGAGCAGTTCTTC.

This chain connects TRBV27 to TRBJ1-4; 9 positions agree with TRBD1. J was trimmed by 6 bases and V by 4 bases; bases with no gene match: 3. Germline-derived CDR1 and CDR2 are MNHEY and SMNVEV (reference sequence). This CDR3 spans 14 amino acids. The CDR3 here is CASSSWTGDEKLFF. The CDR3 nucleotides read TGTGCCAGCAGTTCGTGGACAGGGGATGAAAAACTGTTTTTT.

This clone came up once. This CDR3 reads CASSPGTGPYYYEQYF. For the CDR3, the DNA is TGTGCCAGCAGTCCAGGGACAGGGCCTTACTACTACGAGCAGTACTTC. V usage is TRBV28 and J usage is TRBJ2-7, with 9 bases matching TRBD1. V lost 5 bases, J lost 3 bases, and 11 bases stayed unmatched. CDR1 is MDHEN and CDR2 is SYDVKM in the germline V gene. The CDR3 is 16 residues long.

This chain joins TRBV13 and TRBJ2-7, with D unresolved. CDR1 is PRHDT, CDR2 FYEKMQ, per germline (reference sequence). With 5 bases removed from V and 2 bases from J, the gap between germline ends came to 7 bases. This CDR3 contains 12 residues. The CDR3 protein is CASSTDPYEQYF. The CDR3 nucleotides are TGTGCCAGCAGCACGGACCCCTACGAGCAGTACTTC.

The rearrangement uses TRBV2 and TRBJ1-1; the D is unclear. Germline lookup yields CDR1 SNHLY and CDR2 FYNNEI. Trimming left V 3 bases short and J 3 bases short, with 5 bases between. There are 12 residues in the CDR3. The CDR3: CASSDFDTEAFF. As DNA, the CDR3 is TGTGCCAGCAGTGATTTTGACACTGAAGCTTTCTTT.

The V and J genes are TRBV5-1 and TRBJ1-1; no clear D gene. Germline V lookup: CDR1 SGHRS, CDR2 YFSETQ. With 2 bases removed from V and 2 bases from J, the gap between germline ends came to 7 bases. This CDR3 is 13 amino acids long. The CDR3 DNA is TGCGCCAGCAGCTTTGTAACCAACACTGAAGCTTTCTTT. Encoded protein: CASSFVTNTEAFF.